Each of the 14 T cell receptor beta chains below was sequenced from the same sample in a study of Ad26.COV2.S vaccination and SARS-CoV-2 variants. Treatment defined: 15 to 20 received Ad26.COV2.S at low or high dose, single or two shots; roughly 5 received placebo; per-sample allocation not given. Sampling took place 63 days after the first vaccine or placebo injection. Generated by immunoSEQ multiplex PCR, the TCRdb table keeps only in-frame clones and is missing some. The sample lists more than 300,000 clones; 80% to 90% were seen once. Sequenced here: peripheral blood, sampled in a trial of Ad26.COV2.S vaccine versus placebo. These receptors were collected from a person between 18 and 65 years old who received the Ad26.COV2.S COVID-19 vaccine or a placebo.

DNA of the CDR3: TGTGCCAGTACCAAATTAGGGAACACTGAAGCTTTCTTT. Translated: CASTKLGNTEAFF. The chain combines TRBV19 with TRBJ1-1; D call uncertain. The CDR3 contains 13 residues. Per the germline V gene, CDR1 is LNHDA and CDR2 is SQIVND (reference sequence). V was clipped by 7 bases and J by 1 base, with 10 bases between them.

The chain joins TRBV5-1 to TRBJ1-3; D gene ambiguous. The CDR3 consists of 14 residues. From germline, CDR1 is SGHRS and CDR2 YFSETQ. Trimming removed 1 base at V and 0 bases at J, with 5 bases between. CDR3 loop: CASSLSSSGNTIYF. Written as DNA, the CDR3 is TGCGCCAGCAGCTTGTCGAGCTCTGGAAACACCATATATTTT.

V usage is TRBV18 and J usage is TRBJ2-2; D not certain. Germline CDR1 is KGHSH and CDR2 is LQKENI. V was clipped by 5 bases and J by 1 base, with 11 bases between them. This CDR3 comprises 15 residues. The CDR3 loop is CASSMGNRNTGELFF. DNA of the CDR3: TGTGCCAGCTCAATGGGTAACCGGAACACCGGGGAGCTGTTTTTT.

This chain links TRBV12-3 or TRBV12-4 with TRBJ2-3, with D perhaps TRBD2 (5 bases). Between the trimmed V and J ends, which lost 5 bases and 4 bases, there was a span of 10 bases. The length of the CDR3 is 13 residues. CDR3 sequence: CASSQSGSDTQYF. As DNA, the CDR3 is TGTGCCAGCAGTCAGAGCGGATCAGATACGCAGTATTTT.

This rearrangement joins TRBV5-1 to TRBJ2-3, with D perhaps being TRBD1 or TRBD2 (5 bases each). Germline assignment: CDR1 SGHRS and CDR2 YFSETQ. This CDR3 is 15 amino acids long. V lost 0 bases to trimming and J lost 2 bases, with 10 bases between them. The CDR3 nucleotides are TGCGCCAGCAGCTTGGCGGGGCAATTCACAGATACGCAGTATTTT. It codes for CASSLAGQFTDTQYF.

As for this clone: The junction does not match germline at one end; this may be a read error. The V and J genes are TRBV28 and TRBJ2-7; no clear D gene. CDR3 size: 15 residues. CDR1 is MDHEN and CDR2 is SYDVKM in the germline V gene. Here the CDR3 DNA reads TGTGCCAGCAGTTTAGGTACTATTCTAATCTCCGAGCCCCACTTC. This translates into CASSLGTILISEPHF.

This clone was recorded only once. V and J are TRBV10-3 and TRBJ1-6; D not resolved. This CDR3 is built from 16 residues. V was shortened by 4 bases and J by 6 bases, with 16 bases between the two germline ends. Germline CDR1 is ENHRY and CDR2 is SYGVKD. CDR3 coding DNA: TGTGCCATCAGTGGGCGAGGGCTGAAATCTAATTCACCCCTCCACTTT. Amino acids: CAISGRGLKSNSPLHF.

The chain links TRBV11-2 to TRBJ1-3; 8 nucleotides line up with TRBD1. Germline V CDR1 and CDR2: SGHAT, FQNNGV. V shed 3 bases and J 2 bases; nucleotides not matched to a gene: 3. The CDR3 runs 15 residues. CDR3: CASSFMTGAGNTIYF. The CDR3 DNA reads TGTGCCAGCAGCTTCATGACAGGGGCTGGAAACACCATATATTTT.

The chain has TRBV28 and TRBJ1-2; the D is unclear. V shed 6 bases and J shed 0 bases, with 14 bases lying between them. The CDR3 has 15 amino acids. Germline CDR1 MDHEN, CDR2 SYDVKM. The chain's CDR3 is CASRSGPQANYGYTF. The CDR3 DNA is TGTGCCAGCAGGTCCGGGCCCCAAGCTAACTATGGCTACACCTTC.

The chain employs TRBV7-3 and TRBJ2-2, with TRBD2 matching 14 bases. CDR3 size: 18 residues. The germline CDR1 and CDR2 sequences are SGHTA and FQGTGA. J lost 7 bases, V lost 5 bases, and 12 bases had no gene match. The CDR3, as DNA: TGTGCCAGCAGCCCCCCCGGGACTAGCGGGAGTCAGGTCGGGGAGCTGTTTTTT. Its protein product is CASSPPGTSGSQVGELFF. The variable domain in full, completed from reference TRBV7-3 and TRBJ2-2, reads GAGVSQTPSNKVTEKGKYVELRCDPISGHTALYWYRQSLGQGPEFLIYFQGTGAADDSGLPNDRFFAVRPEGSVSTLKIQRTERGDSAVYLCASSPPGTSGSQVGELFFGEGSRLTVL.

The chain recombines TRBV28 with TRBJ1-1; D possibly corresponds to TRBD1 (6 bases). The germline V and J ends were trimmed by 3 bases and 3 bases, with 11 bases remaining between them. Germline loops: CDR1 MDHEN, CDR2 SYDVKM. The CDR3 loop spans 14 amino acids. CDR3 coding DNA: TGTGCCAGCAGTTTGGGGGGCGCCGACACTGAAGCTTTCTTT. Its protein is CASSLGGADTEAFF.

The chain couples TRBV19 to TRBJ1-2; 10 nucleotides line up with TRBD1. The junction had 6 bases not matched to a gene; V was cut back by 5 bases and J by 6 bases. Germline loops: CDR1 LNHDA, CDR2 SQIVND (reference sequence). The CDR3 has 14 residues. Here the CDR3 reads CASSPLGTGDGYTF. DNA for the CDR3: TGTGCCAGTAGTCCCCTCGGGACAGGGGATGGCTACACCTTC.

This clone was seen only once. This sequence joins TRBV14 and TRBJ1-1; 7 bases map to TRBD1. This CDR3 region has 15 residues. The junction had 11 bases not matched to a gene; V was cut back by 4 bases and J by 6 bases. Germline V gene data show CDR1 as SGHDN and CDR2 as FVKESK. Written as DNA, the CDR3 is TGTGCCAGCAGCCCGCGACCGACAGGGTCCGCTGAAGCTTTCTTT. This codes for CASSPRPTGSAEAFF. Full variable domain (remainder filled in from reference TRBV14 and TRBJ1-1): EAGVTQFPSHSVIEKGQTVTLRCDPISGHDNLYWYRRVMGKEIKFLLHFVKESKQDESGMPNNRFLAERTGGTYSTLKVQPAELEDSGVYFCASSPRPTGSAEAFFGQGTRLTVV.

The chain carries TRBV5-1 and TRBJ1-2, with D possibly TRBD1 on 5 matching bases. The ends were cut back, 2 bases at V and 5 bases at J, with 16 bases in the middle. From germline, CDR1 is SGHRS and CDR2 YFSETQ. This CDR3 has 15 amino acids. The CDR3 DNA follows: TGCGCCAGCAGCTTAGGGCAGGGTCGGGCGTATGGCTACACCTTC. It specifies CASSLGQGRAYGYTF.